Below, 5 T cell receptor beta chains from the same sample are listed, as sequenced in a study of OX40 agonist ivuxolimab in advanced cancers. TCRdb keeps only in-frame clones here, not all; method: immunoSEQ multiplex PCR. The top ten clones hold under 8% of a sample with 75,000 to 90,000 clones, approximately 88% of them seen once. Sequencing used CD4+ or CD8+ T cells sorted from blood, obtained in a trial of the OX40 agonist ivuxolimab. Receptor source: an adult with an advanced solid tumor such as melanoma, head and neck, liver or kidney cancer.

This chain joins TRBV5-6 and TRBJ2-7; 7 bases are a match to TRBD1. This CDR3 has 15 residues. V lost 2 bases to trimming and J lost 2 bases; unmatched junction nucleotides: 7. Germline V gene data show CDR1 as SGHDT and CDR2 as YYEEEE. CDR3 nucleotide sequence: TGTGCCAGCAGCTTAGGGGCAGGGGGACCCTACGAGCAGTACTTC. The encoded protein is CASSLGAGGPYEQYF.

V is TRBV7-9 and J is TRBJ2-1; 10 bases are shared with TRBD2. CDR3 length: 16 residues. Looked up from germline, CDR1 is SEHNR and CDR2 is FQNEAQ (reference sequence). J was trimmed by 6 bases and V by 5 bases; bases with no gene match: 10. CDR3 nucleotide sequence: TGTGCCAGCAGCCCCCAGCTAGCGGGAGCAAGCAATGAGCAGTTCTTC. Protein: CASSPQLAGASNEQFF.

This clone was counted at least ten times. The chain has TRBV27 and TRBJ2-5, with D maybe TRBD2 (5 bases). With 3 bases removed from V and 0 bases from J, the gap between germline ends came to 8 bases. The CDR3 consists of 14 residues. The V gene's germline CDR1 is MNHEY and CDR2 SMNVEV (reference sequence). The chain's CDR3 is CASSFGIDQETQYF. In DNA form, the CDR3 reads TGTGCCAGCAGTTTCGGGATCGACCAAGAGACCCAGTACTTC.

This clone has just a few counts. The chain combines TRBV19 with TRBJ2-3; 9 nucleotides match TRBD2. The V segment lost 5 bases and the J segment 1 base; nucleotides outside the gene matches: 4. Germline CDR1 and CDR2: LNHDA and SQIVND (reference sequence). CDR3 length: 15 amino acids. The CDR3 protein is CASSFRTSGTDTQYF. In DNA, the CDR3 is TGTGCCAGTAGTTTCCGGACTAGCGGCACAGATACGCAGTATTTT. Full variable domain (outside the CDR3, taken from reference TRBV19 and TRBJ2-3): DGGITQSPKYLFRKEGQNVTLSCEQNLNHDAMYWYRQDPGQGLRLIYYSQIVNDFQKGDIAEGYSVSREKKESFPLTVTSAQKNPTAFYLCASSFRTSGTDTQYFGPGTRLTVL.

The chain has TRBV28 and TRBJ1-6; tentatively, D is TRBD1 (6 bases). CDR3 length equals 14 residues. Per the germline V gene, CDR1 is MDHEN and CDR2 is SYDVKM. Trimming removed 6 bases at V and 7 bases at J, with 13 bases between. This CDR3 reads CASRTGQTNSPLHF. CDR3 sequence (DNA): TGTGCCAGCAGGACTGGACAGACGAATTCACCCCTCCACTTT.